The rows below give T cell receptor beta chains drawn from one sample of a study of control samples from healthy donors and cancer patients. Data came from immunoSEQ multiplex PCR; TCRdb stores just in-frame clones and leaves some out. The data show around 170,000 clones, with approximately 86% seen just once and approximately 4.9% held by the top ten. The specimen was blood. All receptors derive from a woman in her thirties in good health. CDR3s include the opening cysteine and the closing phenylalanine or tryptophan. D genes are given only for firm matches.

d_call: NA; j_call: TRBJ2-3; v_call: TRBV7-6; cdr3_nt: TGTGCCAGCAGCTTAGCTCCAGCGGGCTCCACAGATACGCAGTATTTT; cdr3_aa: CASSLAPAGSTDTQYF
d_call: TRBD2; j_call: TRBJ2-1; v_call: TRBV2; cdr3_nt: TGTGCCATTAGGACTAGCGTTTACAATGAGCAGTTCTTC; cdr3_aa: CAIRTSVYNEQFF
d_call: TRBD2; j_call: TRBJ2-1; v_call: TRBV4-2; cdr3_nt: TGTGCCAGCAGCCAAGTCGGGCGGGGGGGCAATGAGCAGTTCTTC; cdr3_aa: CASSQVGRGGNEQFF
d_call: TRBD1; j_call: TRBJ1-3; v_call: TRBV5-6; cdr3_nt: TGTGCCAGCAGCCTACAGGGGTTCTCTGGAAACACCATATATTTT; cdr3_aa: CASSLQGFSGNTIYF
d_call: NA; j_call: TRBJ1-1; v_call: TRBV5-1; cdr3_nt: TGCGCCAGCAGCTACGCGGGCCGCGGGGGCGCTGAAGCTTTCTTT; cdr3_aa: CASSYAGRGGAEAFF
d_call: NA; j_call: TRBJ2-7; v_call: TRBV7-9; cdr3_nt: TGTGCCAGCAGTCGGAACTCAGACGGCGACGAGCAGTACTTC; cdr3_aa: CASSRNSDGDEQYF
d_call: NA; j_call: TRBJ1-5; v_call: TRBV10-2; cdr3_nt: TGCGCCAGCCCCAATGTGCCTCCTGGGGACAATCAGCCCCAGCATTTT; cdr3_aa: CASPNVPPGDNQPQHF
d_call: NA; j_call: TRBJ1-6; v_call: TRBV7-2; cdr3_nt: TGTGCCAGCAGCTTCTTCGACCTTAATTCACCCCTCCACTTT; cdr3_aa: CASSFFDLNSPLHF
d_call: NA; j_call: TRBJ1-6; v_call: TRBV6-5; cdr3_nt: TGTGCCAGCAGCAGCGCACAGCATAATTCACCCCTCCACTTT; cdr3_aa: CASSSAQHNSPLHF
d_call: NA; j_call: TRBJ1-1; v_call: TRBV7-9; cdr3_nt: TGTGCCAGCAGCCGAGACATCGACACTGAAGCTTTCTTT; cdr3_aa: CASSRDIDTEAFF
d_call: TRBD2; j_call: TRBJ2-5; v_call: TRBV10-3; cdr3_nt: TGTGCCGCCGCGGGGGGGCTGGAAGAGACCCAGTACTTC; cdr3_aa: CAAAGGLEETQYF
d_call: NA; j_call: TRBJ1-4; v_call: TRBV3-1/TRBV3-2; cdr3_nt: TGTGCCAGCAGCCAAGATATGGTAAATGAAAAACTGTTTTTT; cdr3_aa: CASSQDMVNEKLFF
d_call: NA; j_call: TRBJ2-7; v_call: TRBV6-6; cdr3_nt: TGTGCCAGCAGCGGGACTCACTACGAGCAGTACTTC; cdr3_aa: CASSGTHYEQYF
d_call: TRBD1; j_call: TRBJ2-2; v_call: TRBV19; cdr3_nt: TGTGCCAGTAGTATATCCACCTACCCGGGACAGGGGGCGAAGAACACCGGGGAGCTGTTTTTT; cdr3_aa: CASSISTYPGQGAKNTGELFF
d_call: NA; j_call: TRBJ2-7; v_call: TRBV19; cdr3_nt: TGTGCCAGTTCGGCTAGAGGGCTAACCCTCCTCGAGCAGTACTTC; cdr3_aa: CASSARGLTLLEQYF
d_call: NA; j_call: TRBJ1-1; v_call: TRBV3-1/TRBV3-2; cdr3_nt: TGTGCCAGCAGCATCCTCGGACAGTTAACTGAAGCTTTCTTT; cdr3_aa: CASSILGQLTEAFF
d_call: TRBD1; j_call: TRBJ1-1; v_call: TRBV28; cdr3_nt: TGTGCCAGCAGTCCGCCGGGACAGCACACTGAAGCTTTCTTT; cdr3_aa: CASSPPGQHTEAFF
d_call: TRBD1; j_call: TRBJ1-1; v_call: TRBV19; cdr3_nt: TGTGCCAGTAGCCCTGACAACAGGGGACGGAACACTGAAGCTTTCTTT; cdr3_aa: CASSPDNRGRNTEAFF
d_call: TRBD2; j_call: TRBJ2-7; v_call: TRBV7-2; cdr3_nt: TGTGCCAGCAGCGCCGGGAGGGGATTGGGGGAGCAGTACTTC; cdr3_aa: CASSAGRGLGEQYF
d_call: TRBD2; j_call: TRBJ2-5; v_call: TRBV7-9; cdr3_nt: TGTGCCAGCAGCTCCGGCGGGGGGGAGACCCAGTACTTC; cdr3_aa: CASSSGGGETQYF
d_call: NA; j_call: TRBJ1-5; v_call: TRBV19; cdr3_nt: TGTGCCAGTAGCGCCGACAGGAGTAGCAATCAGCCCCAGCATTTT; cdr3_aa: CASSADRSSNQPQHF
d_call: NA; j_call: TRBJ1-2; v_call: TRBV5-4; cdr3_nt: TGTGCCAGCAGCTTGCAACAGAACTATGGCTACACCTTC; cdr3_aa: CASSLQQNYGYTF
d_call: NA; j_call: TRBJ2-2; v_call: TRBV5-6; cdr3_nt: TGTGCCAGCAGCCCTGGACAGTCCGGGGAGCTGTTTTTT; cdr3_aa: CASSPGQSGELFF
d_call: NA; j_call: TRBJ2-1; v_call: TRBV10-1; cdr3_nt: TGCGCCAGCAGTGAGCCCGAGAGACCTGAGCAGTTCTTC; cdr3_aa: CASSEPERPEQFF
d_call: TRBD1; j_call: TRBJ1-4; v_call: TRBV5-1; cdr3_nt: TGCGCCAGCAGCCTCTCAGGACAGGGAGATGAAAAACTGTTTTTT; cdr3_aa: CASSLSGQGDEKLFF
d_call: NA; j_call: TRBJ1-4; v_call: TRBV21-1; cdr3_nt: TGTGCCAGCAGCAAAGCGCTGGGGGACAGGGGGCGAGAGGAAAAACTGTTTTTT; cdr3_aa: CASSKALGDRGREEKLFF